The rows below give T cell receptor beta chains drawn from one sample of a study of blood T cell repertoires in COVID-19. Only in-frame clones appear in the TCRdb table, and some are missing; sequencing was by immunoSEQ multiplex PCR. The data contain tens of thousands of clones, about 90% of them singletons. The sequenced sample consisted of peripheral blood. These receptors came from a human donor with acute or convalescent COVID-19. The donor label of this sample is uncertain. CDR3s include the opening cysteine and the closing phenylalanine or tryptophan. D genes are given only for firm matches. Size is stated for part of the rows, as once, few or many counts, or as a class when the clone is expanded.

>TRBJ1-2|16|TRBV19|NA|NA
CASSIDQPGGSKGYTF
TGTGCCAGTAGTATAGATCAACCGGGCGGGTCTAAGGGCTACACCTTC
>TRBJ2-2|15|TRBV9|NA|NA
CASSVGAAITGELFF
TGTGCCAGCAGCGTTGGAGCGGCGATCACCGGGGAGCTGTTTTTT
>TRBJ1-3|13|TRBV6-5|NA|NA
CASSYSEENTIYF
TGTGCCAGCAGTTACTCGGAGGAAAACACCATATATTTT
>TRBJ2-2|16|TRBV6-4|NA|TRBD2
CASSFSLAGGTGELFF
TGTGCCAGCTCGTTTTCCCTAGCGGGGGGCACCGGGGAGCTGTTTTTT
>TRBJ2-6|15|TRBV6-6|few|TRBD1
CASIETGAGANVLTF
TGTGCCAGCATCGAGACAGGGGCCGGGGCCAACGTCCTGACTTTC
>TRBJ2-2|17|TRBV24-1|few|TRBD1
CATSDFTGQGDTGELFF
TGTGCCACCAGTGATTTCACGGGACAGGGGGACACCGGGGAGCTGTTTTTT
>TRBJ1-6|17|TRBV28|NA|TRBD1
CASSSGGLGALNSPLHF
TGTGCCAGCAGCTCAGGGGGTTTGGGGGCGCTGAATTCACCCCTCCACTTT
>TRBJ1-1|15|TRBV2|NA|NA
CASSEMGRSYTEAFF
TGTGCCAGCAGTGAAATGGGCAGATCGTACACTGAAGCTTTCTTT
>TRBJ2-2|14|TRBV7-3|few|NA
CASSFGQPTGELFF
TGTGCCAGCAGTTTCGGACAGCCCACCGGGGAGCTGTTTTTT
>TRBJ1-2|15|TRBV7-2|NA|TRBD1
CASSKGQGAYYGYTF
TGTGCCAGCAGCAAAGGGCAGGGGGCGTACTATGGCTACACCTTC